The source of this TCR beta chain is a study of shared clonotypes between healthy human individuals. Study summary: Three plates each covered CD4 naive and memory; CD8 naive two, CD8 memory one. General observations from the study: Sequencing depth was predicted to influence how clonotypes are shared among donors. Between a handful of donors, naive CD4 clonotypes were shared at a level of around 5.1%.

The CDR3 spans 15 residues. CDR1 MDHEN and CDR2 SYDVKM come from the germline V gene. Deletions cut 7 bases from V and 4 bases from J, with 17 bases between. Comments on this clone: Its antigen remains unknown.

Sequencing was performed with immunoSEQ multiplex PCR; in TCRdb, only in-frame clones are kept and a portion is missing. The table lists about 380,000 clones, around 96% of them singletons. Sequenced input: memory CD8+ T cells sorted from blood. Subset noted: CD45RO+ cells pooled with CCR7-negative TemRA cells. The sequence was collected from a man younger than 40 in good health. V and J are TRBV28 and TRBJ2-1; D is tentatively TRBD1 or TRBD2 (7 bases each). CDR3 in amino acids: CASIIGRGGYNEQFF. The CDR3 region has the DNA TGTGCCAGCATTATTGGCAGGGGGGGATACAATGAGCAGTTCTTC. Combining the CDR3 with reference TRBV28 and TRBJ2-1 gives the whole variable domain DVKVTQSSRYLVKRTGEKVFLECVQDMDHENMFWYRQDPGLGLRLIYFSYDVKMKEKGDIPEGYSVSREKKERFSLILESASTNQTSMYLCASIIGRGGYNEQFFGPGTRLTVL.